Presented here are 9 T cell receptor beta chains from one specimen sequenced in a study of blood T cell repertoires in COVID-19. This table comes from immunoSEQ multiplex PCR, and its TCRdb copy is limited to in-frame clones, with some not included. The sample carries around 250,000 clones, more than 85% recorded once. Sequencing was performed on PBMCs or T cells enriched from blood (not recorded which). These receptors were collected from a woman aged 45-65 years who had recovered from COVID-19.

The chain couples TRBV4-2 to TRBJ1-5, with unresolved D. The CDR3 is made up of 16 amino acids. Trimming shortened V by 0 bases and J by 0 bases, and 9 bases separated the two germline ends. Per the germline V gene, CDR1 is LGHNA and CDR2 is YNFKEQ. This CDR3 reads CASSQDEGDSNQPQHF. The CDR3 bases are TGTGCCAGCAGCCAAGATGAGGGCGATAGCAATCAGCCCCAGCATTTT.

This clone was recorded a few times. The rearrangement joins TRBV4-3 to TRBJ1-6; D possibly corresponds to TRBD1 (6 bases). Germline CDR1 LGHNA, CDR2 YSLEER. V was pared by 1 base and J by 5 bases, with 9 bases between. CDR3 length equals 15 residues. CDR3 in DNA: TGCGCCAGCAGCCAAGGACAGGCTGATAATTCACCCCTCCACTTT. Translating gives CASSQGQADNSPLHF.

The V gene is TRBV19, the J gene TRBJ2-1; 7 nucleotides match TRBD2. The V gene end was trimmed by 4 bases and the J gene end by 4 bases; junction bases not matched to a gene: 1. Germline-derived CDR1 and CDR2 are LNHDA and SQIVND (reference sequence). CDR3 length equals 13 residues. Written as DNA, the CDR3 is TGTGCCAGTAGTAGCGGGAGTTACAATGAGCAGTTCTTC. Amino acids: CASSSGSYNEQFF.

This clone is a singleton in its sample. The chain joins TRBV6-5 to TRBJ1-1; 7 nucleotides match TRBD1. Germline V CDR1 and CDR2: MNHEY, SVGAGI. The CDR3 runs to 13 residues. Unmatched junction bases numbered 6, after V lost 11 bases and J lost 0 bases. CDR3 residues: CASQDRVNTEAFF. In DNA form, the CDR3 reads TGTGCCTCCCAAGACAGGGTGAACACTGAAGCTTTCTTT.

This clone was seen more than once but under ten times. The rearrangement links TRBV9 to TRBJ2-1, with 8 nucleotides matching TRBD2. The V gene end was trimmed by 1 base and the J gene end by 10 bases; junction bases not matched to a gene: 1. Germline V gene sequence: CDR1 SGDLS, CDR2 YYNGEE. CDR3 length: 12 amino acids. CDR3 sequence (DNA): TGTGCCAGCAGCGTAACTAGCGGCGAGCAGTTCTTC. This gives the protein CASSVTSGEQFF.

The chain recombines TRBV19 with TRBJ2-3; 10 bases are shared with TRBD2. This CDR3 contains 15 residues. V dropped 3 bases and J dropped 1; count of bases not matched to a gene: 1. Germline V gene sequence: CDR1 LNHDA, CDR2 SQIVND (reference sequence). The CDR3 coding sequence is TGTGCCAGTAGTATCGGACTAGCGGGCACAGATACGCAGTATTTT. This encodes CASSIGLAGTDTQYF.

The V gene is TRBV7-2, the J gene TRBJ2-6; D call uncertain. Germline values: CDR1 SGHTA, CDR2 FQGNSA. Trimming stripped 2 bases from V and 0 bases from J, with 5 bases between. The CDR3 runs 15 residues. CDR3: CASSLIRSGANVLTF. Here the CDR3 DNA reads TGTGCCAGCAGCTTAATCCGCTCTGGGGCCAACGTCCTGACTTTC.

The rearrangement uses TRBV6-8 and TRBJ2-1, with TRBD2 identical over 13 bases. The V gene's germline CDR1 is MNHGY and CDR2 SAAAGT. Losses at the gene ends were 5 bases for V and 4 bases for J; bases not matched to a gene: 11. This CDR3 region has 18 residues. CDR3 loop: CASSTLLAGGALYNEQFF. As DNA, the CDR3 is TGTGCCAGCAGTACCCTACTAGCGGGGGGGGCCTTATACAATGAGCAGTTCTTC.

The genes are TRBV25-1 and TRBJ1-5; possible D gene TRBD1, 5 bases. This CDR3 comprises 13 residues. Germline assignment: CDR1 MGHDK and CDR2 SYGVNS. Deletions cut 3 bases from V and 6 bases from J, with 9 bases between. The CDR3 bases are TGTGCCAGCAGTGACGCGGGGACTCAGCCCCAGCATTTT. This codes for CASSDAGTQPQHF.